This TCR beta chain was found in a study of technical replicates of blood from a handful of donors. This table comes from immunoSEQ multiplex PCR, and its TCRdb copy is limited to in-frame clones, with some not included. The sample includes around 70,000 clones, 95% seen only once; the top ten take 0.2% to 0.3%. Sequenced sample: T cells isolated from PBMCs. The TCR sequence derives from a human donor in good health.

The CDR3 coding sequence is TGTGCCAGCAGCGCAGGGAATCAGCCCCAGCATTTT. Protein product: CASSAGNQPQHF. The chain has TRBV9 and TRBJ1-5, with D tentatively TRBD1 (5 bases). CDR1 and CDR2 (germline): SGDLS, YYNGEE. V was trimmed by 3 bases and J by 4 bases, leaving 5 bases between them. The CDR3 is made up of 12 amino acids.